This T cell receptor beta chain derives from a study of human T cells and chemical hapten exposure. Study-level results: TCRs whose frequency exceeded 1 in 1000 remained the same following DPC sensitization.

CDR3 length: 17 amino acids. With 2 bases removed from V and 0 bases from J, the gap between germline ends came to 13 bases. The V gene's germline CDR1 is LGHNA and CDR2 YSLEER. Original analysis: Sample-level TCR yields exhibited a median of approximately 96,000, with a range of roughly 23,224 to 700,000. TCRdb re-derived calls from the RACE reads in MiXCR, one entry per CDR3 protein. The V and J calls come from TCRdb's annotation, not from the publication. The sample includes over 70,000 distinct CDR3 sequences, approximately 10% of them seen just once. A few counts support this clonotype. The antigen remains undetermined. Time point indicated: patch test 2, 6 weeks after DPC sensitization. Treatment reported: therapeutic diphenylcyclopropenone sensitization with weekly scalp DPC.

Here the sequenced sample was whole blood, taken in connection with sensitization to the hapten diphenylcyclopropenone (DPC). The chain combines TRBV4-3 with TRBJ2-2, with a tentative D call TRBD1 (6 bases). The receptor was isolated from a man aged 18-30 years with alopecia areata. Some clones in this sample may be carry-over from other donors' samples. The CDR3 reads CASSQMDSSTNTGELFF. The CDR3, as DNA: TGCGCCAGCAGCCAAATGGACAGTTCAACGAACACCGGGGAGCTGTTTTTT.